The rows below give T cell receptor beta chains drawn from one sample of a study of T-cell memory formation after mild COVID-19. TCRdb re-derived calls from the 5' RACE reads in MiXCR, one entry per CDR3 protein. The sample includes 450,000 to 650,000 distinct CDR3 sequences, around 20% of them seen just once. Sequenced material: PBMCs or a T cell subset sorted from them (not recorded which). All receptors derive from an adult woman who had mild COVID-19 (a few samples of this study predate the infection). Cell type and time point are not known. Each CDR3 is given with its conserved first and last residue. The order of the fields is D gene, J gene, V gene, clone size, CDR3 length, CDR3 protein, CDR3 DNA. The D gene is left open where the match is weak. Where a row states a size, it is once, few, many or the class of an expanded clone; other rows omit it.

D gene: NA; J gene: TRBJ1-5; V gene: TRBV12-3/TRBV12-4; clone size: NA; CDR3 length: 12; CDR3 protein: CASSPGTQPQHF; CDR3 DNA: TGTGCCAGCAGTCCAGGGACTCAGCCCCAGCATTTT
D gene: NA; J gene: TRBJ1-4; V gene: TRBV7-2; clone size: many; CDR3 length: 14; CDR3 protein: CASSLGKTGPKLFF; CDR3 DNA: TGTGCCAGCAGCTTAGGGAAGACCGGACCAAAACTGTTTTTT
D gene: NA; J gene: TRBJ1-2; V gene: TRBV9; clone size: NA; CDR3 length: 15; CDR3 protein: CASSPTLGWGNGYTF; CDR3 DNA: TGTGCCAGCAGTCCTACCCTGGGGTGGGGGAATGGCTACACCTTC
D gene: TRBD1; J gene: TRBJ1-1; V gene: TRBV25-1; clone size: few; CDR3 length: 14; CDR3 protein: CASTETGYYSRAFF; CDR3 DNA: TGTGCCAGCACCGAGACAGGGTATTACTCTCGAGCTTTCTTT
D gene: NA; J gene: TRBJ1-4; V gene: TRBV7-3; clone size: few; CDR3 length: 20; CDR3 protein: CASSFLVWGLRGWKNEKLFF; CDR3 DNA: TGTGCCAGCAGCTTCCTCGTCTGGGGTTTACGGGGGTGGAAAAATGAAAAACTGTTTTTT
D gene: NA; J gene: TRBJ2-2; V gene: TRBV7-3; clone size: few; CDR3 length: 14; CDR3 protein: CASSLTRTAGELFF; CDR3 DNA: TGTGCCAGCAGCTTAACGCGGACGGCCGGGGAGCTGTTTTTT
D gene: TRBD2; J gene: TRBJ2-1; V gene: TRBV7-9; clone size: NA; CDR3 length: 14; CDR3 protein: CASRPGGEYNEQFF; CDR3 DNA: TGTGCCAGCAGGCCGGGAGGGGAATACAATGAGCAGTTCTTC
D gene: NA; J gene: TRBJ2-7; V gene: TRBV7-6; clone size: few; CDR3 length: 14; CDR3 protein: CASSQRDNSYEQYF; CDR3 DNA: TGTGCCAGCAGCCAAAGGGACAACTCCTACGAGCAGTACTTC
D gene: NA; J gene: TRBJ2-2; V gene: TRBV5-1; clone size: NA; CDR3 length: 14; CDR3 protein: CASSRDIEHGELFF; CDR3 DNA: TGCGCCAGCAGCCGGGACATTGAACACGGGGAGCTGTTTTTT
D gene: TRBD1; J gene: TRBJ1-5; V gene: TRBV12-3/TRBV12-4; clone size: NA; CDR3 length: 19; CDR3 protein: CASSSSGTGDRASNQPQHF; CDR3 DNA: TGTGCCAGCAGTTCGTCCGGGACAGGGGATAGGGCGTCGAATCAGCCCCAGCATTTT
D gene: NA; J gene: TRBJ1-1; V gene: TRBV18; clone size: few; CDR3 length: 14; CDR3 protein: CASSPKARGTEAFF; CDR3 DNA: TGTGCCAGCTCACCAAAAGCGAGGGGCACTGAAGCTTTCTTT
D gene: NA; J gene: TRBJ2-2; V gene: TRBV5-6; clone size: NA; CDR3 length: 14; CDR3 protein: CASSLFGASGELFF; CDR3 DNA: TGTGCCAGCAGCCTGTTCGGGGCGTCGGGGGAGCTGTTTTTT
D gene: NA; J gene: TRBJ1-5; V gene: TRBV18; clone size: NA; CDR3 length: 15; CDR3 protein: CASSPSLDSNQPQHF; CDR3 DNA: TGTGCCAGCTCACCAAGCCTGGATAGCAATCAGCCCCAGCATTTT
D gene: NA; J gene: TRBJ1-2; V gene: TRBV20-1; clone size: NA; CDR3 length: 12; CDR3 protein: CSAARGSYGYTF; CDR3 DNA: TGCAGTGCCGCGAGGGGGTCTTACGGCTACACCTTC
D gene: NA; J gene: TRBJ1-1; V gene: TRBV24-1; clone size: few; CDR3 length: 13; CDR3 protein: CATREAVNTEAFF; CDR3 DNA: TGTGCCACCAGAGAAGCAGTGAACACTGAAGCTTTCTTT
D gene: TRBD1; J gene: TRBJ1-4; V gene: TRBV7-8; clone size: few; CDR3 length: 19; CDR3 protein: CASSPMDRGYRATNEKLFF; CDR3 DNA: TGTGCCAGCAGCCCGATGGACAGGGGCTACCGAGCAACTAATGAAAAACTGTTTTTT
D gene: NA; J gene: TRBJ2-2; V gene: TRBV14; clone size: few; CDR3 length: 14; CDR3 protein: CASSQTVHTGELFF; CDR3 DNA: TGTGCCAGCAGCCAAACAGTCCACACCGGGGAGCTGTTTTTT
D gene: TRBD2; J gene: TRBJ2-7; V gene: TRBV4-2; clone size: few; CDR3 length: 18; CDR3 protein: CASSKSPTGLAVSYEQYF; CDR3 DNA: TGTGCCAGCAGTAAAAGCCCGACGGGACTAGCGGTATCCTACGAGCAGTACTTC
D gene: NA; J gene: TRBJ2-3; V gene: TRBV5-1; clone size: few; CDR3 length: 14; CDR3 protein: CASSLEGSADTQYF; CDR3 DNA: TGCGCCAGCAGCTTGGAGGGAAGTGCAGATACGCAGTATTTT
D gene: TRBD2; J gene: TRBJ2-5; V gene: TRBV5-4; clone size: NA; CDR3 length: 16; CDR3 protein: CASSSRLAGVWETQYF; CDR3 DNA: TGTGCCAGCAGCTCACGACTAGCGGGAGTGTGGGAGACCCAGTACTTC
D gene: NA; J gene: TRBJ2-5; V gene: TRBV27; clone size: few; CDR3 length: 15; CDR3 protein: CASSPVTLLQETQYF; CDR3 DNA: TGTGCCAGCAGTCCCGTGACCCTCTTACAAGAGACCCAGTACTTC
D gene: NA; J gene: TRBJ1-2; V gene: TRBV20-1; clone size: many; CDR3 length: 14; CDR3 protein: CSARADGGGYGYTF; CDR3 DNA: TGCAGTGCTAGAGCCGACGGGGGCGGCTATGGCTACACCTTC
D gene: TRBD1; J gene: TRBJ2-7; V gene: TRBV6-1; clone size: NA; CDR3 length: 14; CDR3 protein: CASTGIGGNSVGYF; CDR3 DNA: TGTGCCAGCACCGGAATAGGGGGCAACTCAGTAGGGTACTTC
D gene: TRBD1; J gene: TRBJ2-1; V gene: TRBV3-1; clone size: few; CDR3 length: 16; CDR3 protein: CASSHSRGGAHNEQFF; CDR3 DNA: TGTGCCAGCAGCCATTCAAGAGGGGGCGCCCACAATGAGCAGTTCTTC
D gene: TRBD2; J gene: TRBJ2-1; V gene: TRBV20-1; clone size: many; CDR3 length: 16; CDR3 protein: CSAKKAGLAGWYEQFF; CDR3 DNA: TGCAGTGCTAAGAAAGCGGGACTAGCGGGATGGTATGAGCAGTTCTTC
D gene: TRBD1; J gene: TRBJ1-2; V gene: TRBV7-9; clone size: few; CDR3 length: 14; CDR3 protein: CASSPQGGSYGYTF; CDR3 DNA: TGTGCCAGCAGCCCCCAGGGGGGGTCCTATGGCTACACCTTC
D gene: TRBD2; J gene: TRBJ2-2; V gene: TRBV27; clone size: few; CDR3 length: 18; CDR3 protein: CASSWLGLAVSNTGELFF; CDR3 DNA: TGTGCCAGCAGTTGGCTAGGACTAGCGGTATCGAACACCGGGGAGCTGTTTTTT
D gene: NA; J gene: TRBJ2-2; V gene: TRBV6-6; clone size: few; CDR3 length: 16; CDR3 protein: CASSYVRSTNTGELFF; CDR3 DNA: TGTGCCAGCAGTTACGTTCGCAGTACAAACACCGGGGAGCTGTTTTTT
D gene: TRBD2; J gene: TRBJ2-5; V gene: TRBV7-9; clone size: few; CDR3 length: 16; CDR3 protein: CASSRLTSGGQETQYF; CDR3 DNA: TGTGCCAGCAGCAGACTGACTAGCGGGGGTCAAGAGACCCAGTACTTC